This TCR beta chain is drawn from a study of blood T cell repertoires in COVID-19 (dated by TCRdb to 2019 to 2021). The study in broad terms: Samples from collaborators originated in the United States, Italy and Spain and spanned both the acute and convalescent phases of COVID-19. The prospective study material was composed of cDNA or gDNA derived from T cells, B-cell-depleted T cells, or PBMCs. Deeply sampled blood TCRbeta repertoires from subjects exposed to, actively infected with, or recovered from COVID-19 were included in the dataset. A freely available public database, intended as a resource for researchers studying the immune response to SARS-CoV-2, is where the repertoires were released. The samples were drawn from two sources: the first 160 participants of the ongoing ImmuneRACE study, and 1,000 to 1,500 subjects contributed by 6 global collaborators. Sample metadata almost always included a de-identified subject ID, COVID-19 status, age in years and sex. Where available, HLA class I and class II types were taken from metadata supplied by the sample provider and were not determined by assay-based typing. The study at large found these results: How much clinical and demographic metadata was included differed by source and by participant, and the metadata was provided uncurated.

TCRbeta CDR3 regions were amplified from genomic DNA using the immunoSEQ Assay, a bias-controlled multiplex PCR. The paper's data handling went like this. Within the assay, amplification of reference gene primers was used to estimate how many nucleated cells each sample contained. To quantify the absolute abundance of each unique TCRbeta CDR3 rearrangement, sequence reads were collapsed and filtered. Productive Simpson clonality was computed per sample as the square root of Simpson's diversity index over productive rearrangements. This immuneACCESS table, as held by TCRdb, lists in-frame sequences with V and J called but not all clones. Of the missing ones, under half trace to an unresolved V gene in checked studies; the others have no known cause. Clone size and V and J calls were adopted from that table, with D and trimming inferred from the DNA. Here the sample has 90,000 to 120,000 clones; roughly 80% occur a single time. About 3.3% of the sample belongs to the ten largest clones.

Based on the germline V gene (reference sequence), the CDR1 and CDR2 sequences are GTSNPN and SVGIG. From the cysteine up to the phenylalanine, the CDR3 has a length of 15 residues. The sequence is cut down to CDR3 DNA, 45 bases in frame from base 1. V is pruned by 1 base and J by 7 bases, leaving 9 bases of the junction without a gene match. Collaborating institutions collected whole blood in K2EDTA tubes following their own protocols. For TCRbeta analysis, collaborators shipped samples as frozen whole blood, isolated PBMCs, or DNA extracted from either of those sample types. Remarks on this clone: Its antigen is still unknown. No much larger clone is present one base from it, and per-base qualities are unavailable.

This TCR was recovered from a woman older than 75 with active or convalescent COVID-19. The sequencing sample was made of peripheral blood. The chain uses TRBV30 and TRBJ1-4, and 7 junctional nucleotides match TRBD1. The sequenced DNA: TGTGCCTGGAGTGCCCGACAGGGTTGGAGTGAAAAACTGTTTTTT. Translated, this gives CAWSARQGWSEKLFF.